The present TCR beta chain was sequenced within a study of OX40 agonist ivuxolimab in advanced cancers. For the study at large: The patients received ivuxolimab by intravenous route every 2 weeks at 0.01 to 10 mg/kg. A partial response was reached by three patients: one with hepatocellular carcinoma and two with cutaneous melanoma.

Looked up from germline, CDR1 is SGHRS and CDR2 is YFSETQ. Trimming took 2 bases from V and 6 from J; bases not matched to a gene: 9. The CDR3 runs to 16 residues. About this clone itself: Its antigen is still unknown.

Clones were sequenced by immunoSEQ multiplex PCR, and TCRdb holds only the in-frame ones, with some missing. Of about 84,000 clones listed, roughly 87% are singletons. Overall study results and limits: CD8+ T cells averaged more expanded clones than CD4+.

Exclusion of a patient followed from autoimmune disease history or systemic immunosuppression. The genes are TRBV5-1 and TRBJ2-1; TRBD2 matches at 9 bases. The sequenced sample was CD4+ or CD8+ T cells sorted from blood, obtained in a trial of the OX40 agonist ivuxolimab. The sequence was collected from an adult with an advanced solid tumor such as melanoma, head and neck, liver or kidney cancer. CDR3 DNA: TGCGCCAGCAGCTTTTTGGCGGGAGGGCCGAGCAATGAGCAGTTCTTC. Encoded protein: CASSFLAGGPSNEQFF.